This T cell receptor beta chain was recorded in a study of cytomegalovirus exposure and HLA in healthy donors. Study findings and constraints: What TCR beta sequences reportedly achieved was accurate prediction of HLA-A and HLA-B alleles in most subjects.

The PCR made use of 60 Vbeta and 13 Jbeta primers. Some clones are missing from TCRdb's copy, which holds only in-frame ones; the method was immunoSEQ multiplex PCR. The table has roughly 97,000 clones, around 80% seen once; the top ten hold roughly 5%. The CDR3 covers 15 residues. CDR1 and CDR2 (germline): MNHEY, SMNVEV (reference sequence). On this clone: Its cognate antigen is unknown.

This chain connects TRBV27 to TRBJ2-5; tentative D call: TRBD1 (5 bases). The end of the DNA aligns better with TRBJ2-7, so the J call may be wrong. This TCR came from a man aged 35 to 55 in good health and CMV-seropositive. What was sequenced was PBMCs. CDR3 residues: CASSPQGVGSYEQYF. Written as DNA, the CDR3 is TGTGCCAGCAGTCCTCAGGGTGTAGGCTCCTACGAGCAGTACTTC.